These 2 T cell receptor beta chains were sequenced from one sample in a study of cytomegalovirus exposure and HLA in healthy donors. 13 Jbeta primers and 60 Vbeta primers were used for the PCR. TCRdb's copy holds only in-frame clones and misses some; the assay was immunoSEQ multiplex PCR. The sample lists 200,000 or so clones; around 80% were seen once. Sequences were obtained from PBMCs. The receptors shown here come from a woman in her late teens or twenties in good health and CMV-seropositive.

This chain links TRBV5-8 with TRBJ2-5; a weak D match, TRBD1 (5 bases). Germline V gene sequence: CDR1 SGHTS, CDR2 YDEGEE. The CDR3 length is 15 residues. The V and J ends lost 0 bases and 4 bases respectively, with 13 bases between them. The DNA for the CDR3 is TGTGCCAGCAGCTTGGCCGGCAGGGCCCGAGAGACCCAGTACTTC. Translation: CASSLAGRARETQYF.

CDR3 protein: CASSGGNSNQPQHF. CDR3 in DNA: TGTGCCAGCAGTGGCGGGAATAGCAATCAGCCCCAGCATTTT. This chain joins TRBV6-1 and TRBJ1-5; D ambiguous. Germline CDR1 reads MNHNS; CDR2 reads SASEGT. CDR3 length: 14 amino acids. Trimming took 4 bases from V and 0 from J, leaving 7 bases between them.